The clone carrying this TCR beta chain was detected ten times or more. Its matching antigen is unknown. The data stem from a study of CD8 T cells in ankylosing spondylitis. Notes on the study in general: Several of the motif variants were reported before in synovial fluid and blood from reactive arthritis. Seemingly distinctive of ankylosing spondylitis blood was a TCR beta motif formed by eight highly homologous variants.

This CDR3 has 11 amino acids. Germline-derived CDR1 and CDR2 are DFQATT and SNEGSKA (reference sequence). Trimming pared 3 bases from V and 3 bases from J, leaving 6 bases between. TCRdb re-analysed the 5' RACE reads in MiXCR, keeping a single row per CDR3 protein. The table includes 45,000 or so distinct CDR3 sequences, approximately 10% detected once. The sample comprised blood, either unsorted or a sorted T cell fraction (not recorded which). This clonotype was sampled from a male donor with ankylosing spondylitis or in good health (not recorded which). J is TRBJ2-7 and V is TRBV20-1; D unresolved. The CDR3 nucleotides read TGCAGTGCTAGGGACGTCTACGAGCAGTACTTC. Translation gives CSARDVYEQYF.